This record concerns one T cell receptor (beta chain) sequence. Its antigen is not known. The test was conducted at deep level. Original handling: Filtering differed because ImmunoSEQ produced junction-only sequences that carried no quality scores. Data came from immunoSEQ multiplex PCR; TCRdb stores just in-frame clones and leaves some out. V and J calls and clone size follow that table, whereas D and trimming were derived from the DNA. The sample consists of under 850,000 clones, almost 95% of them appearing once. Naive CD8 isolation took CD45RO-negative cells positively selected for CCR7 and excluded terminally differentiated effector memory CD45RA+ cells. This sample is drawn from a study of shared clonotypes between healthy human individuals. Study in general: The study used three CD4 naive, three CD4 memory, two CD8 naive and one CD8 memory plate per donor.

Study-wide results and limits: Naive subsets typically showed greater estimated richness than memory subsets.

The CDR3 runs to 16 residues. Per germline, CDR1 SGHTA and CDR2 FQGTGA. The V and J ends lost 2 bases and 0 bases respectively, with 11 bases between them. What was sequenced was naive CD8+ T cells sorted from blood. This chain joins TRBV7-3 and TRBJ2-1; possible D gene TRBD2, 5 bases. This receptor was identified in a man aged 25 to 40 in good health. The CDR3 bases are TGTGCCAGCAGCTTACTTGCGGGCGACTCCTACAATGAGCAGTTCTTC. It is translated as CASSLLAGDSYNEQFF.